A selection of T cell receptor beta chains follows, all from one sample in a study of blood T cells in healthy people across ages. TCRdb re-derived calls from the 5' RACE reads in MiXCR, one entry per CDR3 protein. This sample has around 750,000 distinct CDR3 sequences; 53% occur once, and the top ten carry roughly 37%. Sequencing used blood. The receptors stem from a man older than 75 in good health. Both conserved end residues are part of each CDR3. Fields, in order: clone size, J gene, V gene, D gene, CDR3 DNA, CDR3 protein. A D gene is named only where the DNA matches it firmly. Rows give clone size only sometimes, using once, few, many, or a class for an expanded clone.

abundance: few
j_gene: TRBJ2-5
v_gene: TRBV6-2/TRBV6-3
d_gene: NA
CDR3nt: TGTGCCAGCAGTTACCCAGGGGCAGAGACCCAGTACTTC
CDR3aa: CASSYPGAETQYF

abundance: NA
j_gene: TRBJ2-5
v_gene: TRBV7-2
d_gene: NA
CDR3nt: TGTGCCAGCAGCTTAAGCTGGGTTGGGTCCGGAGTCCAAGAGACCCAGTACTTC
CDR3aa: CASSLSWVGSGVQETQYF

abundance: NA
j_gene: TRBJ2-3
v_gene: TRBV28
d_gene: TRBD1
CDR3nt: TGTGCCAGCAGTTTAATCACCGGACAGGCAGATACGCAGTATTTT
CDR3aa: CASSLITGQADTQYF

abundance: few
j_gene: TRBJ2-1
v_gene: TRBV20-1
d_gene: NA
CDR3nt: TGCAGTGCTAGAGGGGAGAGCGGGCCCTACAATGAGCAGTTCTTC
CDR3aa: CSARGESGPYNEQFF

abundance: NA
j_gene: TRBJ2-1
v_gene: TRBV9
d_gene: NA
CDR3nt: TGTGCCAGCAGCGCCCAACTTGACATCCCTGGAAATGAGCAGTTCTTC
CDR3aa: CASSAQLDIPGNEQFF

abundance: NA
j_gene: TRBJ2-1
v_gene: TRBV7-9
d_gene: NA
CDR3nt: TGTGCCAGCAGCTCGGACCCTGGGTCCTACAATGAGCAGTTCTTC
CDR3aa: CASSSDPGSYNEQFF

abundance: once
j_gene: TRBJ1-1
v_gene: TRBV20-1
d_gene: NA
CDR3nt: TGCAGTGCTAGAGATCTTGGGAAGGGGAACACTGAAGCTTTCTTT
CDR3aa: CSARDLGKGNTEAFF

abundance: once
j_gene: TRBJ1-1
v_gene: TRBV6-1
d_gene: NA
CDR3nt: TGTGCCAGCAGTGAAAAGGTGGGAAGAGAAGCTTTCTTT
CDR3aa: CASSEKVGREAFF

abundance: NA
j_gene: TRBJ2-7
v_gene: TRBV6-6
d_gene: TRBD1
CDR3nt: TGTGCCAGCAACCTAGACAGGGTGCGCCCCTACGAGCAGTACTTC
CDR3aa: CASNLDRVRPYEQYF

abundance: few
j_gene: TRBJ2-7
v_gene: TRBV3-1
d_gene: TRBD1
CDR3nt: TGTGCCAGCAGCCAATCCCCTGACAGGGTCTACGAGCAGTACTTC
CDR3aa: CASSQSPDRVYEQYF

abundance: few
j_gene: TRBJ2-3
v_gene: TRBV4-2
d_gene: NA
CDR3nt: TGTGCCAGCAGCCACCCCGATCCCGGGAATCCCCATTTTAGCACAGATACGCAGTATTTT
CDR3aa: CASSHPDPGNPHFSTDTQYF

abundance: few
j_gene: TRBJ2-7
v_gene: TRBV9
d_gene: TRBD2
CDR3nt: TGTGCCAGCAGTCCTCCCTCCGGGACTAGCGGGATATCCTACGAGCAGTACTTC
CDR3aa: CASSPPSGTSGISYEQYF

abundance: once
j_gene: TRBJ2-5
v_gene: TRBV29-1
d_gene: NA
CDR3nt: TGCAGCGTTGTATTGGTGAATGAGCAGTACTTC
CDR3aa: CSVVLVNEQYF

abundance: few
j_gene: TRBJ2-1
v_gene: TRBV6-2/TRBV6-3
d_gene: NA
CDR3nt: TGTGCCAGCAGCGACCCGGGGCTAGCGACGGGTGAGCAGTTCTTC
CDR3aa: CASSDPGLATGEQFF

abundance: NA
j_gene: TRBJ2-7
v_gene: TRBV27
d_gene: TRBD2
CDR3nt: TGTGCCAGCAGTTTCTCCGGGACTAGCGGCTACGAGCAGTACTTC
CDR3aa: CASSFSGTSGYEQYF

abundance: NA
j_gene: TRBJ2-1
v_gene: TRBV11-3
d_gene: TRBD2
CDR3nt: TGTGCCAGCAGCTTAGGCTGGACTAGGCTGTTCTTC
CDR3aa: CASSLGWTRLFF

abundance: few
j_gene: TRBJ2-1
v_gene: TRBV29-1
d_gene: NA
CDR3nt: TGCAGCGTCGCGAATCCAAAGGGGGGCTACACTTCCTACAATGAGCAGTTCTTC
CDR3aa: CSVANPKGGYTSYNEQFF

abundance: few
j_gene: TRBJ2-4
v_gene: TRBV20-1
d_gene: NA
CDR3nt: TGCAGTGCTAGAGACCCCGGGACTGTAAACATTCAGTACTTC
CDR3aa: CSARDPGTVNIQYF

abundance: NA
j_gene: TRBJ2-3
v_gene: TRBV27
d_gene: TRBD1
CDR3nt: TGTGCCAGCAGTAGCCCGGGACAGGGGCTCAGATACGCGTATTTT
CDR3aa: CASSSPGQGLRYAYF

abundance: NA
j_gene: TRBJ1-2
v_gene: TRBV4-2
d_gene: NA
CDR3nt: TGTGCCAGCAGCGAACGGAACAGGGACTCTAGGGGCTACACCTTC
CDR3aa: CASSERNRDSRGYTF

abundance: NA
j_gene: TRBJ2-1
v_gene: TRBV20-1
d_gene: NA
CDR3nt: TGCAGTAGGCAGACCACCTACAATGAGCAGTTCTTC
CDR3aa: CSRQTTYNEQFF

abundance: NA
j_gene: TRBJ2-1
v_gene: TRBV7-9
d_gene: NA
CDR3nt: TGTGCCAGCGGCTTACAGGATTGGGGAGTCGGAAATGAGCAGTTCTTC
CDR3aa: CASGLQDWGVGNEQFF

abundance: NA
j_gene: TRBJ1-2
v_gene: TRBV2
d_gene: NA
CDR3nt: TGTGCCAGCAACCGGGACGCCCAGGATGGCTACACCTTC
CDR3aa: CASNRDAQDGYTF

abundance: few
j_gene: TRBJ1-2
v_gene: TRBV29-1
d_gene: NA
CDR3nt: TGCAGCGTTGGGAACTATGGCTACACCTTC
CDR3aa: CSVGNYGYTF

abundance: NA
j_gene: TRBJ2-7
v_gene: TRBV6-5
d_gene: NA
CDR3nt: TGTGCCAGCAGCCGCGGGACACCGTGCGAGCAGTACTTC
CDR3aa: CASSRGTPCEQYF

abundance: NA
j_gene: TRBJ2-1
v_gene: TRBV6-2/TRBV6-3
d_gene: NA
CDR3nt: TGTGCCACCTCGACTAGGAGGTACAATGAGCAGTTCTTC
CDR3aa: CATSTRRYNEQFF

abundance: NA
j_gene: TRBJ1-5
v_gene: TRBV20-1
d_gene: NA
CDR3nt: TGCAGTGCTAGAGATCCCCGGGACGCCCGCCAGCATTTT
CDR3aa: CSARDPRDARQHF

abundance: NA
j_gene: TRBJ2-5
v_gene: TRBV4-1
d_gene: TRBD2
CDR3nt: TGCGCCAGCAGCCCGGAAATGGGACTAGCCTTGGATGAGCAGTACTTC
CDR3aa: CASSPEMGLALDEQYF

abundance: NA
j_gene: TRBJ2-7
v_gene: TRBV6-5
d_gene: TRBD1
CDR3nt: TGTGCCAGCAACCACAGGGGGAGAGAGCAGTACTTC
CDR3aa: CASNHRGREQYF

abundance: NA
j_gene: TRBJ2-2
v_gene: TRBV7-2
d_gene: NA
CDR3nt: TGTGCCAGCAGCTTAGCCGGGGTCACCGGGGAGCTGTTTTTT
CDR3aa: CASSLAGVTGELFF

abundance: NA
j_gene: TRBJ1-2
v_gene: TRBV5-1
d_gene: NA
CDR3nt: TGCGCCAGCAGCCCAAACGACGACGGCTACACCTTC
CDR3aa: CASSPNDDGYTF

abundance: NA
j_gene: TRBJ2-1
v_gene: TRBV24-1
d_gene: NA
CDR3nt: TGTGCCACCAGGGGAACTAGCAACTACAATGAGCAGTTCTTC
CDR3aa: CATRGTSNYNEQFF

abundance: few
j_gene: TRBJ2-3
v_gene: TRBV25-1
d_gene: NA
CDR3nt: TGTGCCAGCAGGGGGCTGAGCACAGATACGCAGTATTTT
CDR3aa: CASRGLSTDTQYF

abundance: few
j_gene: TRBJ2-5
v_gene: TRBV7-2
d_gene: TRBD1
CDR3nt: TGTGCCAGCAGCTTAGCGCCGAGGACAGGTGGAGGGACCCAGTACTTC
CDR3aa: CASSLAPRTGGGTQYF

abundance: NA
j_gene: TRBJ2-7
v_gene: TRBV12-3/TRBV12-4
d_gene: TRBD1
CDR3nt: TGTGCCAGCAGTTTTGGACAGGGGCACTACGAGCAGTACTTC
CDR3aa: CASSFGQGHYEQYF

abundance: NA
j_gene: TRBJ2-5
v_gene: TRBV7-9
d_gene: TRBD1
CDR3nt: TGTGCCAGCAGCCTCTGGGACAGAGACCAAGAGACCCAGTACTTC
CDR3aa: CASSLWDRDQETQYF

abundance: NA
j_gene: TRBJ2-4
v_gene: TRBV2
d_gene: TRBD1
CDR3nt: TGTGCCAGCAGTAAAACCGGGACAGGGGGGAGGTCCTCCTACGGGCAGTACTTC
CDR3aa: CASSKTGTGGRSSYGQYF

abundance: NA
j_gene: TRBJ2-3
v_gene: TRBV7-3
d_gene: TRBD2
CDR3nt: TGTGCCAGCAGCCTAAGGGGTGGGGGACTAGGCACAGATACGCAGTATTTT
CDR3aa: CASSLRGGGLGTDTQYF

abundance: few
j_gene: TRBJ2-5
v_gene: TRBV29-1
d_gene: NA
CDR3nt: TGCAGCGTGGCCGGGACACGGGAGCAGTACTTC
CDR3aa: CSVAGTREQYF